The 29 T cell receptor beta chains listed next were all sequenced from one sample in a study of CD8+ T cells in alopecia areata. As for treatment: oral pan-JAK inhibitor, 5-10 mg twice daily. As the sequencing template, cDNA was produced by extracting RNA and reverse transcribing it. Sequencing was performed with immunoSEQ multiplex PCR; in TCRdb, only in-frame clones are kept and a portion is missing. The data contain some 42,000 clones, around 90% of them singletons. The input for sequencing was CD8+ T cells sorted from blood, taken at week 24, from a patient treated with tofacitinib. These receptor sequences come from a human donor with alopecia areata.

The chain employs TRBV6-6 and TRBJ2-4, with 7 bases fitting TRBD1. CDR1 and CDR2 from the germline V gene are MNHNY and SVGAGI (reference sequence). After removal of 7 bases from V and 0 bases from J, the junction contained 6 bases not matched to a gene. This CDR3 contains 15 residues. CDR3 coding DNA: TGTGCCAGCACCTTCAACAGGGGAGCCAAAAACATTCAGTACTTC. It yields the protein CASTFNRGAKNIQYF.

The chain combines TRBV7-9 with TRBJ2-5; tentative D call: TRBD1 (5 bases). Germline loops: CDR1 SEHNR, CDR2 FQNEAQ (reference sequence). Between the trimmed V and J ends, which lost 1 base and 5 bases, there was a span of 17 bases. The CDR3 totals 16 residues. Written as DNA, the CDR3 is TGTGCCAGCAGCTTAGGTGGTAAAGGGGCCGGTGAGACCCAGTACTTC. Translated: CASSLGGKGAGETQYF. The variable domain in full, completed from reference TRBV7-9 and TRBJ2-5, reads DTGVSQNPRHKITKRGQNVTFRCDPISEHNRLYWYRQTLGQGPEFLTYFQNEAQLEKSRLLSDRFSAERPKGSFSTLEIQRTEQGDSAMYLCASSLGGKGAGETQYFGPGTRLLVL.

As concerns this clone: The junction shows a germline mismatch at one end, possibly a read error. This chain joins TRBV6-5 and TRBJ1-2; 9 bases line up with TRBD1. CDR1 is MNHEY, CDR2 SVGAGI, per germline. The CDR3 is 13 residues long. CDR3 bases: TGTGCCAGCAGACCGGGACAGGGTTTTGATTACTTCTTC. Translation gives CASRPGQGFDYFF.

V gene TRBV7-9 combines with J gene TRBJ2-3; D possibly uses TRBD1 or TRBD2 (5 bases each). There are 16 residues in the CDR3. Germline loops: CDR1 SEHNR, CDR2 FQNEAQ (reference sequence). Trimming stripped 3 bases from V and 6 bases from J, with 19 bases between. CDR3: CASSFKVQEAFDTQYF. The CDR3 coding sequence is TGTGCCAGCAGCTTTAAAGTACAGGAGGCATTCGATACGCAGTATTTT.

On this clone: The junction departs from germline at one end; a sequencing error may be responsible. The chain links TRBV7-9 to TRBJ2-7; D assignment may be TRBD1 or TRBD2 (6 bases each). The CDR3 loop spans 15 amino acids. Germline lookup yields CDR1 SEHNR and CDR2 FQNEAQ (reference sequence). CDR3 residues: CAGSLREGGSYEQYF. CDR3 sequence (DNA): TGTGCCGGCAGTCTACGCGAGGGGGGCAGCTACGAGCAGTACTTC.

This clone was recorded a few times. CDR3 residues: CASSVGQVDEQYF. The CDR3 DNA sequence: TGTGCCAGCAGTGTGGGACAGGTGGACGAGCAGTACTTC. The chain joins TRBV6-1 to TRBJ2-7; 8 bases match TRBD1. The germline gives CDR1 MNHNS, CDR2 SASEGT. V was clipped by 4 bases and J by 5 bases; unmatched bases: 4. This CDR3 is 13 amino acids long.

This CDR3 reads CASTEGRNTYEQYF. The CDR3 nucleotides read TGTGCCAGCACCGAGGGACGGAACACCTACGAGCAGTACTTC. The chain links TRBV28 to TRBJ2-7; D may match TRBD1 or TRBD2 (5 bases each). CDR3 length: 14 amino acids. CDR1 and CDR2 (germline): MDHEN, SYDVKM. Trimming took off 7 bases at V and 2 bases at J, with 15 bases between the two ends.

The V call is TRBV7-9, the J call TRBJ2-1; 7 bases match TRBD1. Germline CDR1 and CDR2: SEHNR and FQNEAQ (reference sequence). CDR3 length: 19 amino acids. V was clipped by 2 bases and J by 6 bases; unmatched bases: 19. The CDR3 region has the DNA TGTGCCAGCAGCTTACCCGCTTTGCTCGGGACAGAAAAATTCAATGAGCAGTTCTTC. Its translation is CASSLPALLGTEKFNEQFF. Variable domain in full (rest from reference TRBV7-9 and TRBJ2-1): DTGVSQNPRHKITKRGQNVTFRCDPISEHNRLYWYRQTLGQGPEFLTYFQNEAQLEKSRLLSDRFSAERPKGSFSTLEIQRTEQGDSAMYLCASSLPALLGTEKFNEQFFGPGTRLTVL.

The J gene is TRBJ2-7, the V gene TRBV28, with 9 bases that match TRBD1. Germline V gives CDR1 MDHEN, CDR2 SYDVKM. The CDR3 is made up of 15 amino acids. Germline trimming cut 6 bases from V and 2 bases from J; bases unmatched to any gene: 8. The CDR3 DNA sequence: TGTGCCAGCAGCGCCACCGGGACAGGGCCCTACGAGCAGTACTTC. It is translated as CASSATGTGPYEQYF. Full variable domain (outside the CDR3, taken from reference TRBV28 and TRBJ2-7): DVKVTQSSRYLVKRTGEKVFLECVQDMDHENMFWYRQDPGLGLRLIYFSYDVKMKEKGDIPEGYSVSREKKERFSLILESASTNQTSMYLCASSATGTGPYEQYFGPGTRLTVT.

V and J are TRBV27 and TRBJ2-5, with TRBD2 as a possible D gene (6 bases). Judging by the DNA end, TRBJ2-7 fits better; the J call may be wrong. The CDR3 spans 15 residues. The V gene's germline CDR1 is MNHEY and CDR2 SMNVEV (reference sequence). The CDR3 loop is CASSSQLASRDEQYF. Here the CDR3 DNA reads TGTGCCAGCAGTTCCCAACTAGCCTCCCGGGACGAGCAGTACTTC.

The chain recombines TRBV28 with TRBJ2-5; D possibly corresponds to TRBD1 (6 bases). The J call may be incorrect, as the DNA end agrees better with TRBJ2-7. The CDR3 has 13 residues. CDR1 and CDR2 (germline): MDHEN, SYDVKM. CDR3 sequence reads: CASSGVQGYEQYF. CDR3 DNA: TGTGCCAGCAGTGGGGTACAGGGATACGAGCAGTACTTC.

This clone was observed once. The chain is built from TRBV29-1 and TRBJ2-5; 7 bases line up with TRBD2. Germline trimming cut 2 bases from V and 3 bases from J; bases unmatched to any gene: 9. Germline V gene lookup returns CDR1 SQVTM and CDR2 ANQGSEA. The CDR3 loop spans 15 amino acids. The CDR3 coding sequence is TGCAGCGTTGAATACAGCGGGGTGGAGGAAGAGACCCAGTACTTC. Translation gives CSVEYSGVEEETQYF.

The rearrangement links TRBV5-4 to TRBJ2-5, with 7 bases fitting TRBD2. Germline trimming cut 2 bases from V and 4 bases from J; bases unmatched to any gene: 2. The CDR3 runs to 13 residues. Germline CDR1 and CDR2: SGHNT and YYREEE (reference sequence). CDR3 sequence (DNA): TGTGCCAGCAGCTTCTCGGGAGGAGAGACCCAGTACTTC. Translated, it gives CASSFSGGETQYF.

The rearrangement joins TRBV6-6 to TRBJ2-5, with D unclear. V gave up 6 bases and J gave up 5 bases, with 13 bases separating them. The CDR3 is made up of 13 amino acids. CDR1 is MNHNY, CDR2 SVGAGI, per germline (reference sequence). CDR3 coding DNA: TGTGCCAGCAGGCCTAGGCTATCGGAGACCCAGTACTTC. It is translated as CASRPRLSETQYF.

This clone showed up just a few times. For the CDR3, the DNA is TGTGCCAGCAGTTCCTTATTCTCAGATACGCAGTATTTT. The encoded protein is CASSSLFSDTQYF. The genes are TRBV25-1 and TRBJ2-3; no clear D gene. Germline V gene data show CDR1 as MGHDK and CDR2 as SYGVNS. There are 13 residues in the CDR3. V was shortened by 5 bases and J by 4 bases, with 10 bases between the two germline ends.

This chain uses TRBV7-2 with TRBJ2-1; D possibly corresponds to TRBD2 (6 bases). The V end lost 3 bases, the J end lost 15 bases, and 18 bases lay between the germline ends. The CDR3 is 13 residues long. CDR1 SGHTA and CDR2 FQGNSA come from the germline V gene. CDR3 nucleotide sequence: TGTGCCAGCAGCTTGGCGTCCTACAGAGCGGGGTTCTTC. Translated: CASSLASYRAGFF. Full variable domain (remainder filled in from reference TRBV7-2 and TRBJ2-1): GAGVSQSPSNKVTEKGKDVELRCDPISGHTALYWYRQSLGQGLEFLIYFQGNSAPDKSGLPSDRFSAERTGGSVSTLTIQRTQQEDSAVYLCASSLASYRAGFFGPGTRLTVL.

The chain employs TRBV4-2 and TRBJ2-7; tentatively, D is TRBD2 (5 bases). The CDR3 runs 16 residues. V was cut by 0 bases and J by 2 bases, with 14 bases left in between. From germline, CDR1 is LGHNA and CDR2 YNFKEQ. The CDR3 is CASSQDPGGVAYEQYF. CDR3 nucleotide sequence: TGTGCCAGCAGCCAAGATCCTGGAGGTGTTGCCTACGAGCAGTACTTC.

The CDR3 coding sequence is TGTGCCAGCAGCACGACTAGCTCTGGTGAGCAGTTCTTC. Amino acids: CASSTTSSGEQFF. J is TRBJ2-1 and V is TRBV5-6; 7 nucleotides line up with TRBD2. CDR3 size: 13 residues. The trim removed 4 bases at V and 9 bases at J, leaving 7 bases unmatched. Germline lookup yields CDR1 SGHDT and CDR2 YYEEEE.

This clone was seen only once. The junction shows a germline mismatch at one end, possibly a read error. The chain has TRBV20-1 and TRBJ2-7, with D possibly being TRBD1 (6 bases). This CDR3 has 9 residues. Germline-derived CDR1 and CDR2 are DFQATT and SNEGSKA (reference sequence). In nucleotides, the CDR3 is TGCAGTGCTAGAGAGGGACAAAACTTC. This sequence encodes CSAREGQNF.

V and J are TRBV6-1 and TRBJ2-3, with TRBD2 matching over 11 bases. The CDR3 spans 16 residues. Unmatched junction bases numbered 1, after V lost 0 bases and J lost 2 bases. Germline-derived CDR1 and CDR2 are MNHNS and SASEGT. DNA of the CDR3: TGTGCCAGCAGTGAAGCACTAGCGGGAGTCACAGATACGCAGTATTTT. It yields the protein CASSEALAGVTDTQYF.

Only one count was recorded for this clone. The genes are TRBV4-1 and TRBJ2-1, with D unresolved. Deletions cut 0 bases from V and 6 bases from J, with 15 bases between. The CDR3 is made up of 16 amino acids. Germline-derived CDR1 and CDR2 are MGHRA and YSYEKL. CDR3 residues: CASSQDVQGGINEQFF. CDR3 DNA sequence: TGCGCCAGCAGCCAAGATGTCCAAGGTGGGATCAATGAGCAGTTCTTC.

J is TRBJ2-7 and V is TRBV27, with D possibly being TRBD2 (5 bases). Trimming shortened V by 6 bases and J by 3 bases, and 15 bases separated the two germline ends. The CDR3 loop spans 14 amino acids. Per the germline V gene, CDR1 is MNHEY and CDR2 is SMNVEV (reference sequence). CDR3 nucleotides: TGTGCCAGCAGCCCGGGATTGGAAGGCTACGAGCAGTACTTC. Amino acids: CASSPGLEGYEQYF.

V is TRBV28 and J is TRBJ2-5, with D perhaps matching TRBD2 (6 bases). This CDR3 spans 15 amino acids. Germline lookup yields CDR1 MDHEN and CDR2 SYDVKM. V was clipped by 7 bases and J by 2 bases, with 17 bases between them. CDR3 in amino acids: CASTPEGSPQETQYF. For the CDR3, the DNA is TGTGCCAGCACCCCGGAGGGTTCCCCTCAAGAGACCCAGTACTTC.

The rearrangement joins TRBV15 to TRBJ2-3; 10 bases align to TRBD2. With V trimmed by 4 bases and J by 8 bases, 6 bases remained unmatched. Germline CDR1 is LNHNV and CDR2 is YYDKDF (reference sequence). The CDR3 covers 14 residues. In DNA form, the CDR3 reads TGTGCCACCAGCACAGGGACTAGCGTTCCTACGCAGTATTTT. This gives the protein CATSTGTSVPTQYF.

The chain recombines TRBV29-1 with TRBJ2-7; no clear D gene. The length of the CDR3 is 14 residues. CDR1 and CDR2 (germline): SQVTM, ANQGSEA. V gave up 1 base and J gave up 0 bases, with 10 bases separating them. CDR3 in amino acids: CSVEARMSSYEQYF. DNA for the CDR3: TGCAGCGTTGAAGCCAGGATGAGCTCCTACGAGCAGTACTTC.

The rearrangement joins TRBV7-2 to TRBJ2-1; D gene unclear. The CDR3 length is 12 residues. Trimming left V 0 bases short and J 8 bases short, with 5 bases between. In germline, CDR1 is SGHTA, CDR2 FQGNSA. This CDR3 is CASSLAWDEQFF. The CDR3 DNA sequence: TGTGCCAGCAGCTTAGCGTGGGATGAGCAGTTCTTC.

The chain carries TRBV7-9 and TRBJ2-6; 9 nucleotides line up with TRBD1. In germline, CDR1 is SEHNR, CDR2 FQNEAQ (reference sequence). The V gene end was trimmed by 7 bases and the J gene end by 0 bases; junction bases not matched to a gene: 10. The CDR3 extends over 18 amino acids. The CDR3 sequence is CASNRPGQGFSGANVLTF. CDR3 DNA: TGTGCCAGCAACCGACCGGGACAGGGATTCTCTGGGGCCAACGTCCTGACTTTC.

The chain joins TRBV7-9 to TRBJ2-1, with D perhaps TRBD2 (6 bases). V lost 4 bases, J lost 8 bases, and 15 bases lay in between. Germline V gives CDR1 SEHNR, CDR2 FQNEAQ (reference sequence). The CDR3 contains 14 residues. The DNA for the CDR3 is TGTGCCAGCAGCTATGGGGGACTCCGTTATGAGCAGTTCTTC. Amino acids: CASSYGGLRYEQFF.

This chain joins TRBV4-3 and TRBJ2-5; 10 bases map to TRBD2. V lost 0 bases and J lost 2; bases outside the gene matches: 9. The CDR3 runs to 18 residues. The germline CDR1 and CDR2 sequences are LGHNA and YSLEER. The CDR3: CASSQESVGLADQETQYF. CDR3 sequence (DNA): TGCGCCAGCAGCCAAGAGTCCGTCGGACTAGCGGATCAAGAGACCCAGTACTTC.